Presented here are 2 T cell receptor beta chains from one specimen sequenced in a study of blood T cell repertoires in COVID-19. Only in-frame clones appear in the TCRdb table, and some are missing; sequencing was by immunoSEQ multiplex PCR. The table has tens of thousands of clones, approximately 83% seen once. Sequencing was carried out using peripheral blood. These receptors were collected from a human donor in a cohort sampled during active COVID-19.

J is TRBJ2-7 and V is TRBV2; TRBD1 matches 7 bases. Unmatched junction bases numbered 3, after V lost 8 bases and J lost 5 bases. CDR1 is SNHLY, CDR2 FYNNEI, per germline. This CDR3 has 11 amino acids. The CDR3: CASEQGHEQYF. The CDR3 coding sequence is TGTGCCAGCGAACAGGGGCACGAGCAGTACTTC.

The V gene is TRBV18, the J gene TRBJ2-3; D might be TRBD2 (5 bases). V gave up 6 bases and J gave up 3 bases, with 16 bases separating them. The CDR3 loop spans 15 amino acids. Germline values: CDR1 KGHSH, CDR2 LQKENI. The CDR3 protein is CASSFYHGGTDTQYF. As DNA, the CDR3 is TGTGCCAGCTCCTTCTACCACGGAGGAACAGATACGCAGTATTTT.